This is a list of T cell receptor beta chains from one sample in a study of blood T cell repertoires in COVID-19. Method: immunoSEQ multiplex PCR; TCRdb's copy keeps in-frame clones and lacks some. The table records more than 85,000 clones, roughly 84% of them present only once. The sequencing sample was made of peripheral blood. These receptors came from a woman between 50 and 59 years old with acute or convalescent COVID-19. Both conserved end residues are part of each CDR3. D genes are given only for firm matches. Size is omitted from some rows. Given values are once, few, many or a class for expanded clones.

v_call	d_call	clone_size	j_call	cdr3_nt	cdr3_aa
TRBV24-1	TRBD1	NA	TRBJ2-2	TGTGCCACGAGGACAGGGGGTGTCACCGGGGAGCTGTTTTTT	CATRTGGVTGELFF
TRBV30	TRBD2	NA	TRBJ2-1	TGTGCCTCGGGACTAGCGGGGGGCCGACCTTACAATGAGCAGTTCTTC	CASGLAGGRPYNEQFF
TRBV28	NA	NA	TRBJ1-6	TGTGCCAGCAGTTTAGGGCAGGGTAATTCACCCCTCCACTTT	CASSLGQGNSPLHF
TRBV10-1	TRBD1	NA	TRBJ2-2	TGCGCCAGCAGTGATACCGGGACAGGGATCACCGGGGAGCTGTTTTTT	CASSDTGTGITGELFF
TRBV6-6	NA	NA	TRBJ1-1	TGTGCCAGCAGAACTTCTAGCGATGCTTTCTTT	CASRTSSDAFF
TRBV27	TRBD2	NA	TRBJ2-5	TGTGCCAGCAGTTTATCACCTAGCGGGAGAGAGACCCAGTACTTC	CASSLSPSGRETQYF
TRBV3-1/TRBV3-2	NA	once	TRBJ1-5	TGTGCCAGCAGCTTTCGGGGGGATCAGCCCCAGCATTTT	CASSFRGDQPQHF
TRBV5-5	NA	NA	TRBJ1-2	TGTGCCAGCAGCTTGGAATGGCAGTTCTATGGCTACACCTTC	CASSLEWQFYGYTF
TRBV6-6	TRBD2	NA	TRBJ2-1	TGTGCCAGCAGTCCACACCCACCCGGGACTATGAGAGTCAATGAGCAGTTCTTC	CASSPHPPGTMRVNEQFF
TRBV5-1	TRBD2	NA	TRBJ2-7	TGCGCCAGCAGCTCGACTAGCGGGGCCCGCGAGCAGTACTTC	CASSSTSGAREQYF
TRBV5-6	TRBD1	NA	TRBJ1-1	TGTGCCAGCAGCTTAGGGGGCCTATTGAGTACTGAAGCTTTCTTT	CASSLGGLLSTEAFF
TRBV5-1	TRBD1	NA	TRBJ2-3	TGCGCCAGCAGCTTGGGGGGACAGACCACAGATACGCAGTATTTT	CASSLGGQTTDTQYF
TRBV6-5	TRBD2	NA	TRBJ2-3	TGTGCCAGCAGTTACTATGGACTAGCAACAGATACGCAGTATTTT	CASSYYGLATDTQYF
TRBV2	NA	NA	TRBJ1-4	TGTGCCAGCACCGGGTACAATGAAAAACTGTTTTTT	CASTGYNEKLFF
TRBV3-1/TRBV3-2	NA	NA	TRBJ2-7	TGTGCCAGCAGCCCAGCCGGGGGGCTACAAATCGAGCAGTACTTC	CASSPAGGLQIEQYF
TRBV6-6	TRBD1	NA	TRBJ1-1	TGTGCCAGCAGTCGAGGAACAGGGGGCATAAACACTGAAGCTTTCTTT	CASSRGTGGINTEAFF
TRBV20-1	NA	NA	TRBJ2-3	TGCAGTGCTAGAGTTCAAGATACGCAGTATTTT	CSARVQDTQYF
TRBV7-6	NA	NA	TRBJ1-1	TGTGCCAGCAGCTTAATCCAGGGGACCCCGAAGGGTGAAGCTTTCTTT	CASSLIQGTPKGEAFF
TRBV5-1	NA	NA	TRBJ1-4	TGCCCCACCCATGAACTGTTTTTT	CPTHELFF
TRBV3-1/TRBV3-2	NA	NA	TRBJ1-1	TGTGCCAGCAGCCAAGTGGGCAGGGGTGTCACTGAAGCTTTCTTT	CASSQVGRGVTEAFF
TRBV7-9	TRBD1	NA	TRBJ2-5	TGTGCCAGCAGCTTCATACAGGGGGCAGGAGAGACCCAGTACTTC	CASSFIQGAGETQYF
TRBV15	NA	NA	TRBJ1-1	TGTGCCACCAGCAGAGAGACGGGGGGCCCTGAAGCTTTCTTT	CATSRETGGPEAFF